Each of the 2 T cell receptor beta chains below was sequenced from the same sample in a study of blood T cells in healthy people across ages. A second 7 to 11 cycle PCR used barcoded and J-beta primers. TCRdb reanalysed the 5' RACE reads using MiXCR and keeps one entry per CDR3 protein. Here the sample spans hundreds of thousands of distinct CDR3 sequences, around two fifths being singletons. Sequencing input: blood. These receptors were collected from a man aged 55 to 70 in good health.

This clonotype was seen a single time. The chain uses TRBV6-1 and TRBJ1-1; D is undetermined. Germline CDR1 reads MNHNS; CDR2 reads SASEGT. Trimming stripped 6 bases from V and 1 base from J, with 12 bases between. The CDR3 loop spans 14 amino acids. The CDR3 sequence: CASRVNPRNTEAFF. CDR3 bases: TGTGCCAGCAGGGTCAACCCTCGGAACACTGAAGCTTTCTTT.

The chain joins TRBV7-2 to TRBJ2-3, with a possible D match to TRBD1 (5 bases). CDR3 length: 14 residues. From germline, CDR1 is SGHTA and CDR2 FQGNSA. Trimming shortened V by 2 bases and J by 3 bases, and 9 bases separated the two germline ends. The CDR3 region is CASSLMGPTDTQYF. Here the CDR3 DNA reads TGTGCCAGCAGCTTAATGGGGCCTACAGATACGCAGTATTTT.